The clone carrying this T cell receptor beta chain was counted at least ten times. Its cognate antigen is unknown. Attached unique molecular identifiers marked individual cDNA molecules. Each CDR3 protein is one row after TCRdb ran MiXCR on the 5' RACE reads. The data hold around 72,000 distinct CDR3 sequences, with 10% observed a single time. The CDR3 sequence is 14 residues long. J lost 13 bases, V lost 3 bases, and 15 bases had no gene match. The germline V gene encodes CDR1 SGHRS and CDR2 YFSETQ. These data belong to a study of early T cells in non-severe SARS-CoV-2 infection. Study overall: Investigators sequenced bulk RNA drawn from unsorted whole blood, and chains remained unpaired.

Findings and caveats of the study: Matching with VDJdb favored anti-spike CD8 responses (missing private and CD4 specificities).

Specimen: whole blood, collected at baseline. This rearrangement joins TRBV5-1 to TRBJ2-7; 8 bases align to TRBD2. The sequence was collected from an adult who was a healthcare worker with PCR-confirmed SARS-CoV-2 infection or an uninfected control (not recorded which). CDR3 sequence (DNA): TGCGCCAGCAGCTCCTCAACCCCGGGACTAGAGTCTTACTTC. Translating gives CASSSSTPGLESYF.